This is a list of T cell receptor beta chains from one sample in a study of molecular identifiers for immune sequencing clone quantification. A single record per CDR3 protein comes from TCRdb applying MiXCR to the PCR reads. This sample has about 320,000 distinct CDR3 sequences; around 21% occur once, and the top ten carry 0.81%. The sequenced material came from naive CD8+ T cells from blood, with Jurkat cell RNA spiked in. Source of these receptors: a human donor in good health. Some libraries in this study had Jurkat cell RNA spiked in. The CDR3 runs from the conserved cysteine through the conserved F or W. D genes are given only for firm matches. For some rows the clone size is stated as once, few or many, or as a class when expanded; others skip it.

clone size,J gene,D gene,CDR3 length,V gene,CDR3 protein,CDR3 DNA
few,TRBJ1-4,-,14,TRBV14,CASSQDEGNEKLFF,TGTGCCAGCAGCCAAGATGAGGGGAATGAAAAACTGTTTTTT
few,TRBJ1-5,-,18,TRBV2,CASSPISSRGLSNQPQHF,TGTGCCAGCAGTCCTATATCTTCCAGGGGATTAAGCAATCAGCCCCAGCATTTT
many,TRBJ2-5,-,14,TRBV4-1,CASSQMDSQETQYF,TGCGCCAGCAGCCAAATGGACAGCCAAGAGACCCAGTACTTC
-,TRBJ2-3,-,15,TRBV6-1,CASSENGFRTDTQYF,TGTGCCAGCAGTGAAAACGGGTTTCGCACAGATACGCAGTATTTT
many,TRBJ2-3,-,15,TRBV6-2/TRBV6-3,CASYPAPTGTDTQYF,TGTGCCAGCTACCCGGCTCCGACAGGCACAGATACGCAGTATTTT
-,TRBJ1-5,-,13,TRBV7-9,CASSLDPNRPQHF,TGTGCCAGCAGCTTAGACCCGAATCGGCCCCAGCATTTT
many,TRBJ2-3,TRBD2,14,TRBV27,CASSRAGATDTQYF,TGTGCCAGCAGTCGAGCGGGGGCGACAGATACGCAGTATTTT
few,TRBJ2-1,-,15,TRBV19,CASSIGTRATNEQFF,TGTGCCAGTAGCATCGGTACCCGAGCGACTAATGAGCAGTTCTTC
few,TRBJ2-1,-,16,TRBV7-9,CASTSRDRIIYNEQFF,TGTGCCAGCACATCCCGCGACAGGATCATCTACAATGAGCAGTTCTTC
many,TRBJ2-3,TRBD2,16,TRBV29-1,CSFSRGLAGDTDTQYF,TGCAGCTTCTCACGGGGACTAGCGGGAGACACAGATACGCAGTATTTT
many,TRBJ2-3,-,15,TRBV19,CASSVESPPTDTQYF,TGTGCCAGTAGTGTAGAATCCCCTCCCACGGATACGCAGTATTTT
many,TRBJ1-2,-,15,TRBV4-3,CASSQDRSRQPDYTF,TGCGCCAGCAGCCAAGATAGGAGTCGGCAGCCCGACTACACCTTC
many,TRBJ1-1,-,18,TRBV2,CASSFVPRVRGKNTEAFF,TGTGCCAGCAGTTTCGTCCCGAGGGTCAGGGGCAAGAACACTGAAGCTTTCTTT
few,TRBJ1-6,-,14,TRBV12-3/TRBV12-4,CASSLARSNSPLHF,TGTGCCAGCAGTTTAGCCAGGTCTAATTCACCCCTCCACTTT
many,TRBJ1-4,-,13,TRBV5-5,CASSLAGFEKLFF,TGTGCCAGCAGCTTGGCCGGATTCGAAAAACTGTTTTTT
many,TRBJ2-7,TRBD2,13,TRBV6-5,CASSYREDYEQYF,TGTGCCAGCAGTTACCGGGAGGACTACGAGCAGTACTTC
-,TRBJ2-1,-,14,TRBV11-2,CASSLGSSYSEQFF,TGTGCCAGCAGCTTAGGGAGTTCCTACAGTGAGCAGTTCTTC
-,TRBJ1-5,TRBD1,18,TRBV6-9,CASSYLERPTGIGEPQHF,TGTGCCAGCAGTTATCTAGAACGTCCGACAGGGATAGGGGAGCCCCAGCATTTT
many,TRBJ2-7,-,14,TRBV20-1,CSARSGDRPYEQYF,TGCAGTGCTAGATCCGGGGACCGCCCCTACGAGCAGTACTTC
many,TRBJ2-3,-,15,TRBV7-2,CASSSTTGATDTQYF,TGTGCCAGCAGCTCCACCACCGGTGCTACAGATACGCAGTATTTT
few,TRBJ2-1,TRBD1,15,TRBV4-1,CASSQGPGTDNEQFF,TGCGCCAGCAGCCAAGGACCCGGGACAGACAATGAGCAGTTCTTC
-,TRBJ2-3,TRBD2,18,TRBV20-1,CSVETSGGPVLLTDMQYF,TGCAGTGTAGAGACTAGCGGGGGACCTGTACTGCTCACAGATATGCAGTATTTT
-,TRBJ1-5,-,14,TRBV27,CASSFTGKNQPQHF,TGTGCCAGCAGCTTTACAGGAAAAAATCAGCCCCAGCATTTT
-,TRBJ1-2,TRBD1,16,TRBV11-2,CASSSGTGGFGYGYTF,TGTGCCAGCAGCTCCGGGACAGGGGGCTTTGGGTATGGCTACACCTTC
-,TRBJ2-7,-,15,TRBV7-9,CASSPPTSSYPEQYF,TGTGCCAGCAGCCCCCCGACGTCGTCTTACCCCGAGCAGTACTTC
many,TRBJ2-3,-,14,TRBV4-3,CASSQDSDTDTQYF,TGCGCCAGCAGCCAAGATAGCGACACAGATACGCAGTATTTT
many,TRBJ2-1,TRBD2,15,TRBV6-1,CASSEGLAGGSKEFF,TGTGCCAGCAGTGAAGGACTAGCGGGGGGGTCCAAGGAGTTCTTC
many,TRBJ2-7,-,14,TRBV5-6,CASSLYGTAYEQYF,TGTGCCAGCAGCTTGTACGGCACCGCCTACGAGCAGTACTTC
-,TRBJ2-3,TRBD2,17,TRBV6-2/TRBV6-3,CASSSHDGAGGPDTQYF,TGTGCCAGCAGCTCTCATGACGGAGCGGGGGGGCCAGATACGCAGTATTTT
many,TRBJ1-6,-,16,TRBV7-9,CASSLEREQGNSPLHF,TGTGCCAGCAGCTTAGAAAGAGAACAGGGAAATTCACCCCTCCACTTT
-,TRBJ1-1,-,19,TRBV4-3,CASSQDKAGFGRRNTEAFF,TGCGCCAGCAGCCAAGATAAGGCCGGGTTTGGGCGACGGAACACTGAAGCTTTCTTT